This T cell receptor (beta chain) appears in the sequencing data of a study of T-cell reconstitution after alpha-beta-depleted transplantation in children. Library preparation (for TCRbeta) was performed with unique molecular identifiers. TCRdb recomputed calls from the PCR reads with MiXCR, one row per CDR3 protein. The table lists 100,000 or so distinct CDR3 sequences, around 5.9% of them singletons. This clonotype was observed many times. CDR1 is SGHTA, CDR2 FQGNSA, per germline. CDR3 length: 14 amino acids. V lost 2 bases and J lost 3, with 11 bases in between. This TCR was recovered from a female patient aged 2 to 10 who had a stem cell transplant for Fanconi anemia, so the T cells may come from the graft donor. The chain combines TRBV7-2 with TRBJ2-7; the D is unclear. The material sequenced was PBMCs, mostly from graft donor cells, taken 60 days after TCRalphabeta/CD19-depleted stem cell transplant. The CDR3 is CASSLLFADYEQYF. CDR3 nucleotides: TGTGCCAGCAGCTTATTGTTTGCGGACTACGAGCAGTACTTC.